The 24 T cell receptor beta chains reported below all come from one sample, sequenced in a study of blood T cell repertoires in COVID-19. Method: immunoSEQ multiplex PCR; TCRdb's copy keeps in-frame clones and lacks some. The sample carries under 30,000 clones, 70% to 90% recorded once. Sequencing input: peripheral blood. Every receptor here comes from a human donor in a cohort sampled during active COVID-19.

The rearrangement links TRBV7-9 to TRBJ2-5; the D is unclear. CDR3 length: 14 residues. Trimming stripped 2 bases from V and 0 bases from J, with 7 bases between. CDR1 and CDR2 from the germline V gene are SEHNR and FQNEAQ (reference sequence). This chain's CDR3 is CASSLSAYQETQYF. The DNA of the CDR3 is TGTGCCAGCAGCTTAAGCGCGTACCAAGAGACCCAGTACTTC.

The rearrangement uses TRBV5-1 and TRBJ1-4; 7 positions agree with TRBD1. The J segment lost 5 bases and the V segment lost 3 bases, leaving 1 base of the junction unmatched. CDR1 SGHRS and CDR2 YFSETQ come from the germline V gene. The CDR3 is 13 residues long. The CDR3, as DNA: TGCGCCAGCAGCTCGGGACAGAATGAAAAACTGTTTTTT. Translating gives CASSSGQNEKLFF.

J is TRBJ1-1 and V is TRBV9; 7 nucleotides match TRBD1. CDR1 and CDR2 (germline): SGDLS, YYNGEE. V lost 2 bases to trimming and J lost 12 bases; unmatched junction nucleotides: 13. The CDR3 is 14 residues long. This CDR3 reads CASSVLQGKFIPFF. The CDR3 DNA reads TGTGCCAGCAGCGTCCTACAGGGGAAATTTATTCCTTTCTTT.

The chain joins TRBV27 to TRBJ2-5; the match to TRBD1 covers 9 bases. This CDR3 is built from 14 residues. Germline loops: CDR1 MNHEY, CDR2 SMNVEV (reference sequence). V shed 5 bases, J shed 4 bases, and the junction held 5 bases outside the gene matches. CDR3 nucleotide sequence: TGTGCCAGCAGTCCCCGGGACAGGGCAGAGACCCAGTACTTC. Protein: CASSPRDRAETQYF.

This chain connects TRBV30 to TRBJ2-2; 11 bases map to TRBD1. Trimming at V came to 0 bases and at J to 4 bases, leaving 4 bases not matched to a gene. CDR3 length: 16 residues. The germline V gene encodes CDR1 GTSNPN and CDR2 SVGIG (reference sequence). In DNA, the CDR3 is TGTGCCTGGAGTGTGACCGGGACAGGGGGCACCGGGGAGCTGTTTTTT. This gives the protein CAWSVTGTGGTGELFF. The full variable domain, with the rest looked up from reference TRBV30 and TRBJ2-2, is SQTIHQWPATLVQPVGSPLSLECTVEGTSNPNLYWYRQAAGRGLQLLFYSVGIGQISSEVPQNLSASRPQDRQFILSSKKLLLSDSGFYLCAWSVTGTGGTGELFFGEGSRLTVL.

The CDR3: CASSLHPDSRNQPQHF. CDR3 bases: TGTGCCAGCAGTCTACATCCAGACAGCCGCAATCAGCCCCAGCATTTT. The rearrangement joins TRBV3-1 (or the pseudogene TRBV3-2) to TRBJ1-5; the D gene is possibly TRBD1 (5 bases). In germline, CDR1 is LGHDT, CDR2 YNNKEL (reference sequence). V lost 6 bases to trimming and J lost 2 bases, with 17 bases between them. This CDR3 contains 16 residues.

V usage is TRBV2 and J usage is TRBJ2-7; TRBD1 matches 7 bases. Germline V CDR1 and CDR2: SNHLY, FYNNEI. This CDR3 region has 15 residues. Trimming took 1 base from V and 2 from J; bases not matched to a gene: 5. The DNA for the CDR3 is TGTGCCAGCAGTGAAGAGAGGGGGCTGCCCTACGAGCAGTACTTC. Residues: CASSEERGLPYEQYF.

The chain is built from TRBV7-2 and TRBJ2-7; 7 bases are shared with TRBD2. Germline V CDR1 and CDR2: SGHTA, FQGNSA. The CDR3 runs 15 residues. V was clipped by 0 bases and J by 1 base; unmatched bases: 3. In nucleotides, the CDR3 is TGTGCCAGCAGCTTAGCCCGGGGGGAATCCTACGAGCAGTACTTC. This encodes CASSLARGESYEQYF.

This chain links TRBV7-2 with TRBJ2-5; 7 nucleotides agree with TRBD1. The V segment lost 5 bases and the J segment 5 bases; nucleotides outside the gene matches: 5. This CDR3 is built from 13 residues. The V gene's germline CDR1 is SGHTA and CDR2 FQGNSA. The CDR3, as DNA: TGTGCCAGCAGCAGGGGGCGCGTGGAGACCCAGTACTTC. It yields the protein CASSRGRVETQYF.

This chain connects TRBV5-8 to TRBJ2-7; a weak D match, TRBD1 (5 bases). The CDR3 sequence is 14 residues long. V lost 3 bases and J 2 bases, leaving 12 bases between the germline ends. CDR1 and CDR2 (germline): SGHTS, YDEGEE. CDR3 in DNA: TGTGCCAGCAGCTCCCAGAGACAGACCTACGAGCAGTACTTC. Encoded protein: CASSSQRQTYEQYF.

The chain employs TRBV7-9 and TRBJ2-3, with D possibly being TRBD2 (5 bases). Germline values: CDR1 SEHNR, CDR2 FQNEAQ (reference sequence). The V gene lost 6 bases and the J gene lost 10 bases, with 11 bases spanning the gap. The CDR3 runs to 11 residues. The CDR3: CASRDSVSQYF. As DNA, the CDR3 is TGTGCCAGCAGGGACTCGGTTTCGCAGTATTTT.

The CDR3 coding sequence is TGTGCCAGCAGCCATATATTTCGGACTAGTACTGGAGCAGATACGCAGTATTTT. Encoded protein: CASSHIFRTSTGADTQYF. The rearrangement uses TRBV27 and TRBJ2-3, with 7 bases fitting TRBD2. Germline values: CDR1 MNHEY, CDR2 SMNVEV (reference sequence). The CDR3 consists of 18 residues. The J segment lost 4 bases and the V segment lost 6 bases, leaving 19 bases of the junction unmatched.

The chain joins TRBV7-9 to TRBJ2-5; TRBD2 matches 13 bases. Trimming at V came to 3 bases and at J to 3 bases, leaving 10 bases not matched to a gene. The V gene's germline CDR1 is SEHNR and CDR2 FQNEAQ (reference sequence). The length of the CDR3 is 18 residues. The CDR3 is CASSFRGTSGKLEETQYF. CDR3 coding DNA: TGTGCCAGCAGCTTCAGAGGGACTAGCGGGAAGCTTGAAGAGACCCAGTACTTC.

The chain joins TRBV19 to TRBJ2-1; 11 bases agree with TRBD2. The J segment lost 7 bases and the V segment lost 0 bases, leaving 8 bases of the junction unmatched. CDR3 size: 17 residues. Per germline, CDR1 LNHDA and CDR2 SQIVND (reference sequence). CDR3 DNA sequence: TGTGCCAGTAGTATAGAGGGACTAGCGGTAAGTTGGAATGAGCAGTTCTTC. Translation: CASSIEGLAVSWNEQFF.

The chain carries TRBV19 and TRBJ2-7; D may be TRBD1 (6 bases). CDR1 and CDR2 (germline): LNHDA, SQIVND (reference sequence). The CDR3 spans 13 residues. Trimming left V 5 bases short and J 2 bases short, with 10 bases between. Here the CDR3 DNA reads TGTGCCAGTAGTTTCCCAGGGGCCTACGAGCAGTACTTC. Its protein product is CASSFPGAYEQYF. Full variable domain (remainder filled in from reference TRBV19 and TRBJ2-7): DGGITQSPKYLFRKEGQNVTLSCEQNLNHDAMYWYRQDPGQGLRLIYYSQIVNDFQKGDIAEGYSVSREKKESFPLTVTSAQKNPTAFYLCASSFPGAYEQYFGPGTRLTVT.

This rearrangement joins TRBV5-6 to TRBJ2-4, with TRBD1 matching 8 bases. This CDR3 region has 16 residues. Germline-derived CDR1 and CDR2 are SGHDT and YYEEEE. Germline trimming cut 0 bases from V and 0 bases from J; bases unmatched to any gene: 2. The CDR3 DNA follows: TGTGCCAGCAGCTTGGGGCAGGGGGCAGCCAAAAACATTCAGTACTTC. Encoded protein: CASSLGQGAAKNIQYF.

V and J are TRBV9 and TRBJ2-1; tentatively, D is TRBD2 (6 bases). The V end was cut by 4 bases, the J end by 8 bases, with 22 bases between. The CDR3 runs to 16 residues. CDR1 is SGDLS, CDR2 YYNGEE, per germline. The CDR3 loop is CASSPGIAVGRDEQFF. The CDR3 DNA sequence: TGTGCCAGCAGCCCCGGGATAGCGGTTGGGCGGGATGAGCAGTTCTTC.

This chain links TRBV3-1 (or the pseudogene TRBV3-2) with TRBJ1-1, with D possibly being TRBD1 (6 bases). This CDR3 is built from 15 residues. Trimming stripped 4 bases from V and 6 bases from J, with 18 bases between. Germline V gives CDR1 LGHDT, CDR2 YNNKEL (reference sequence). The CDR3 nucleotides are TGTGCCAGCAGCCCTCCTCCGGCAGGGGTCGCTGAAGCTTTCTTT. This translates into CASSPPPAGVAEAFF.

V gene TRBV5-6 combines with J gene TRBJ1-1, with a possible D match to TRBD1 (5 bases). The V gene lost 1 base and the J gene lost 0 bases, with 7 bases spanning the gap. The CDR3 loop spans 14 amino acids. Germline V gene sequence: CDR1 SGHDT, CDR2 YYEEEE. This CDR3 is CASSLRGVNTEAFF. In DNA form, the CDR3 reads TGTGCCAGCAGCTTGCGGGGGGTGAACACTGAAGCTTTCTTT.

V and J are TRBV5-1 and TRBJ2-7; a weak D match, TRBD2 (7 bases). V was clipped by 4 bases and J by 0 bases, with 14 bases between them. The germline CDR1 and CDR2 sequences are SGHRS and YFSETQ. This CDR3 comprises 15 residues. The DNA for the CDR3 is TGCGCCAGCAGCCCCGGGGGGCCGAACTCCTACGAGCAGTACTTC. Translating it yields CASSPGGPNSYEQYF.

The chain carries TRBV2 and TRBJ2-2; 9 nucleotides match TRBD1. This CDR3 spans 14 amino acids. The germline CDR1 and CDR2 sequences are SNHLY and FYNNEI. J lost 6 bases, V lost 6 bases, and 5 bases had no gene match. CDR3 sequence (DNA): TGTGCCAGCAGGAGGACAGGGGTATCCGGGGAGCTGTTTTTT. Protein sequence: CASRRTGVSGELFF.

In DNA form, the CDR3 reads TGTGCCAGTAGTAGAGGGCCGGATCGAAATCAGCCCCAGCATTTT. It specifies CASSRGPDRNQPQHF. The chain recombines TRBV19 with TRBJ1-5; D is unclear. Germline V gives CDR1 LNHDA, CDR2 SQIVND (reference sequence). V was cut by 4 bases and J by 4 bases, with 14 bases left in between. The CDR3 extends over 15 amino acids.

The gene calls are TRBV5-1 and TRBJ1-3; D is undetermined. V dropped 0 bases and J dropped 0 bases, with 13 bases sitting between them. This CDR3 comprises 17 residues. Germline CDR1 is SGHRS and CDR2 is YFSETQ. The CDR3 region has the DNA TGCGCCAGCAGCTTGGGACTTTTTCCAGACTCTGGAAACACCATATATTTT. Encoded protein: CASSLGLFPDSGNTIYF.

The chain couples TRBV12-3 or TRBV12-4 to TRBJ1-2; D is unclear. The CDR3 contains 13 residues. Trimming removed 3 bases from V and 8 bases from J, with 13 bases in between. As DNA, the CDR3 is TGTGCCAGCAGTTTGCAGTTGCGGGTGGGCTACACCTTC. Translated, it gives CASSLQLRVGYTF.